This TCR beta chain was observed in a study of shared clonotypes between healthy human individuals. Study information: The donor group consisted of two women and a few men, aged 18 to 49.

Germline assignment: CDR1 SGHAT and CDR2 FQNNGV. CDR3 length equals 18 residues. J gave up 2 bases and V 4 bases, and 14 bases lay outside the gene matches. Deep was the level at which the assay was run. The repertoire was sequenced with immunoSEQ multiplex PCR; TCRdb's copy has only in-frame clones and lacks some. The sample has about 600,000 clones; almost 97% are singletons. The chain couples TRBV11-2 to TRBJ2-3; 8 bases match TRBD2. The source of this sequence is a woman aged 30 to 39 in good health. Material for sequencing was naive CD4+ T cells sorted from blood. Subset in this sample: CD45RA+ positively selected. The CDR3 sequence is CASSSRLLAVGLTDTQYF. Here the CDR3 DNA reads TGTGCCAGCAGCTCTAGGCTACTAGCGGTAGGGCTCACAGATACGCAGTATTTT.